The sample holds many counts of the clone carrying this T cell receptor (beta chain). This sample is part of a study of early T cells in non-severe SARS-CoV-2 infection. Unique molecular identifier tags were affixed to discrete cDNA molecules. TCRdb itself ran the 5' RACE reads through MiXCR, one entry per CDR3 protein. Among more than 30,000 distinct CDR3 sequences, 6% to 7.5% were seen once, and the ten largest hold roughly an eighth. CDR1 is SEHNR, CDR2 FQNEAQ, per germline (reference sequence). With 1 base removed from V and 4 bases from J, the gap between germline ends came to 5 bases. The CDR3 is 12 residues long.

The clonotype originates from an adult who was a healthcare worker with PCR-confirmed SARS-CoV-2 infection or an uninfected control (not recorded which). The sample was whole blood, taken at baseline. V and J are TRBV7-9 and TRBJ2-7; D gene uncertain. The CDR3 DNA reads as TGTGCCAGCAGCTTAGGGCAATACGAGCAGTACTTC. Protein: CASSLGQYEQYF. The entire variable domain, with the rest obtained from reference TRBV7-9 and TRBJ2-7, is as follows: DTGVSQNPRHKITKRGQNVTFRCDPISEHNRLYWYRQTLGQGPEFLTYFQNEAQLEKSRLLSDRFSAERPKGSFSTLEIQRTEQGDSAMYLCASSLGQYEQYFGPGTRLTVT.